This passage covers 24 T cell receptor beta chains from one sample sequenced in a study of T cell responses to AZD1222 COVID-19 vaccine. Using immunoSEQ multiplex PCR, the repertoire was profiled, and TCRdb retains in-frame clones only, with some absent. The sample includes approximately 80,000 clones, approximately 83% of them seen just once. The sequences come from peripheral blood, collected 28 days after the second AZD1222 dose. The receptor set was obtained from an adult who received the AZD1222 COVID-19 vaccine.

The chain joins TRBV14 to TRBJ2-1, with 8 positions matching TRBD1. Germline V gives CDR1 SGHDN, CDR2 FVKESK. The CDR3 runs 14 residues. Trimming removed 3 bases from V and 4 bases from J; junction bases left unmatched: 2. CDR3 residues: CASSQGDRYNEQFF. CDR3 coding DNA: TGTGCCAGCAGCCAGGGGGACAGGTACAATGAGCAGTTCTTC.

V is TRBV4-1 and J is TRBJ2-5; no reliable D call. V shed 2 bases and J shed 4 bases, with 14 bases lying between them. This CDR3 is built from 15 residues. From germline, CDR1 is MGHRA and CDR2 YSYEKL. The DNA for the CDR3 is TGCGCCAGCAGCCAATCCCGGGCATCCGTAGAGACCCAGTACTTC. It encodes CASSQSRASVETQYF.

This clone was counted only a few times. The chain has TRBV7-8 and TRBJ2-1; 11 nucleotides match TRBD1. Looked up from germline, CDR1 is SGHVS and CDR2 is FQNEAQ. The CDR3 is 16 residues long. Trimming at V came to 1 base and at J to 3 bases, leaving 2 bases not matched to a gene. The CDR3 sequence is CASSLVGTGGYNEQFF. Here the CDR3 DNA reads TGTGCCAGCAGCTTAGTAGGGACAGGGGGCTACAATGAGCAGTTCTTC.

The V call is TRBV6-5, the J call TRBJ1-3; a possible D gene is TRBD1 (6 bases). Looked up from germline, CDR1 is MNHEY and CDR2 is SVGAGI. This CDR3 comprises 16 residues. Trimming took off 0 bases at V and 1 base at J, with 10 bases between the two ends. CDR3 coding DNA: TGTGCCAGCAGTTACTCGGGGACAACTTCTGGAAACACCATATATTTT. This gives the protein CASSYSGTTSGNTIYF.

Here the CDR3 reads CASSYPGHLSGNTIYF. DNA for the CDR3: TGTGCCAGCAGTTACCCGGGACATCTCTCTGGAAACACCATATATTTT. The chain uses TRBV6-2 or TRBV6-3 and TRBJ1-3, with a tentative D call TRBD1 (6 bases). The CDR3 contains 16 residues. The V and J ends lost 2 bases and 0 bases respectively, with 11 bases between them. Germline V CDR1 and CDR2: MNHEY, SVGEGT.

The chain has TRBV4-3 and TRBJ1-6, with 7 bases identical to TRBD1. The germline CDR1 and CDR2 sequences are LGHNA and YSLEER. The V segment lost 3 bases and the J segment 7 bases; nucleotides outside the gene matches: 3. The CDR3 runs to 14 residues. CDR3 protein: CASSHGTENSPLHF. CDR3 in DNA: TGCGCCAGCAGCCATGGGACAGAGAATTCACCCCTCCACTTT.

V and J are TRBV7-8 and TRBJ1-5, with 8 bases aligning to TRBD1. Trimming cost V 4 bases and J 5 bases; bases outside gene matches: 13. CDR3 length: 17 residues. Germline CDR1 and CDR2: SGHVS and FQNEAQ. CDR3 protein: CASSSDIGQGTDQPQHF. The CDR3, as DNA: TGTGCCAGCAGCTCGGATATAGGACAGGGCACGGATCAGCCCCAGCATTTT.

The chain couples TRBV15 to TRBJ2-3, with a weak D call TRBD2 (6 bases). V was shortened by 1 base and J by 4 bases, with 12 bases between the two germline ends. Germline V lookup: CDR1 LNHNV, CDR2 YYDKDF (reference sequence). CDR3 length equals 15 residues. The CDR3 loop is CATSRALGEADTQYF. CDR3 sequence (DNA): TGTGCCACCAGCAGAGCCCTCGGGGAGGCAGATACGCAGTATTTT.

The chain uses TRBV14 and TRBJ1-2; TRBD1 matches 10 bases. Germline V gene sequence: CDR1 SGHDN, CDR2 FVKESK. V was clipped by 2 bases and J by 4 bases; unmatched bases: 4. This CDR3 has 15 residues. The CDR3 region is CASSQWTGGAYGYTF. In DNA, the CDR3 is TGTGCCAGCAGCCAATGGACAGGGGGGGCCTATGGCTACACCTTC. Looking up the rest from reference TRBV14 and TRBJ1-2 gives the full variable domain: EAGVTQFPSHSVIEKGQTVTLRCDPISGHDNLYWYRRVMGKEIKFLLHFVKESKQDESGMPNNRFLAERTGGTYSTLKVQPAELEDSGVYFCASSQWTGGAYGYTFGSGTRLTVV.

The chain joins TRBV5-1 to TRBJ2-3; TRBD2 aligns across 11 bases. Germline loops: CDR1 SGHRS, CDR2 YFSETQ. The CDR3 extends over 16 amino acids. Trimming at V came to 0 bases and at J to 3 bases, leaving 3 bases not matched to a gene. The CDR3, as DNA: TGCGCCAGCAGCTTGGGACTAGCGGGGATTACAGATACGCAGTATTTT. Protein product: CASSLGLAGITDTQYF.

The chain joins TRBV6-5 to TRBJ1-4, with D unresolved. This CDR3 has 14 amino acids. The germline V gene encodes CDR1 MNHEY and CDR2 SVGAGI. V lost 7 bases and J lost 3, with 12 bases in between. As DNA, the CDR3 is TGTGCCAGCAAAGAGGGTTGGGCTAATGAAAAACTGTTTTTT. This encodes CASKEGWANEKLFF.

The rearrangement uses TRBV27 and TRBJ1-1; perhaps TRBD1 as D (5 bases). Germline V gene sequence: CDR1 MNHEY, CDR2 SMNVEV (reference sequence). V lost 2 bases to trimming and J lost 0 bases, with 10 bases between them. This CDR3 spans 15 amino acids. The CDR3, as DNA: TGTGCCAGCAGTTTAGGGACGGATATGAACACTGAAGCTTTCTTT. Amino acid sequence: CASSLGTDMNTEAFF.

The chain employs TRBV5-1 and TRBJ2-2, with a weak D call TRBD1 (5 bases). This CDR3 spans 15 amino acids. The V end was cut by 2 bases, the J end by 6 bases, with 14 bases between. Germline CDR1 reads SGHRS; CDR2 reads YFSETQ. The CDR3 bases are TGCGCCAGCAGCTTCTTTAGGGGCGCCGCCGGGGAGCTGTTTTTT. This encodes CASSFFRGAAGELFF.

This clone was found a few times. This rearrangement joins TRBV11-3 to TRBJ1-6, with D tentatively TRBD1 (5 bases). CDR1 SGHNT and CDR2 YENEEA come from the germline V gene. The CDR3 extends over 13 amino acids. V was pared by 5 bases and J by 10 bases, with 12 bases between. In DNA, the CDR3 is TGTGCCAGCAGCGTCAGGGTGGAGTCACCCCTCCACTTT. Translation: CASSVRVESPLHF.

V gene TRBV10-1 combines with J gene TRBJ2-1; D is unclear. Trimming took off 4 bases at V and 0 bases at J, with 10 bases between the two ends. Germline assignment: CDR1 WNHNN and CDR2 SYGVQD (reference sequence). The CDR3 consists of 15 residues. CDR3 sequence (DNA): TGCGCCAGCAGTGTTGAGCTTGGCTCCTACAATGAGCAGTTCTTC. Amino acids: CASSVELGSYNEQFF.

In nucleotides, the CDR3 is TGTGCCAGCAGTCATGGGACTAGCGGGAGTGGGGCAGATACGCAGTATTTT. It specifies CASSHGTSGSGADTQYF. The chain uses TRBV6-4 and TRBJ2-3, with 14 bases fitting TRBD2. This CDR3 comprises 17 residues. From germline, CDR1 is MRHNA and CDR2 SNTAGT. The V gene end was trimmed by 5 bases and the J gene end by 4 bases; junction bases not matched to a gene: 8.

This chain joins TRBV24-1 and TRBJ2-7, with TRBD2 identical over 13 bases. The germline V gene encodes CDR1 KGHDR and CDR2 SFDVKD. The CDR3 covers 17 residues. J lost 7 bases, V lost 1 base, and 9 bases had no gene match. DNA of the CDR3: TGTGCCACCAGTGATTTCGGGACTAGCGGGGAATCGGGGGAGCAGTACGTC. This codes for CATSDFGTSGESGEQYV.

The chain couples TRBV11-3 to TRBJ2-7; D may be TRBD2 (6 bases). The length of the CDR3 is 13 residues. In germline, CDR1 is SGHNT, CDR2 YENEEA. V was cut by 8 bases and J by 0 bases, with 11 bases left in between. The CDR3 loop is CASDRGSSYEQYF. Written as DNA, the CDR3 is TGTGCCAGCGACCGGGGGAGCTCCTACGAGCAGTACTTC.

The chain combines TRBV11-3 with TRBJ2-7, with TRBD2 matching over 11 bases. The CDR3 runs to 16 residues. The germline gives CDR1 SGHNT, CDR2 YENEEA. V gave up 1 base and J gave up 6 bases; unmatched junction bases: 8. This CDR3 reads CASSLGIAGGPAEQYF. CDR3 bases: TGTGCCAGCAGCTTAGGTATAGCGGGAGGGCCTGCCGAGCAGTACTTC.

The V call is TRBV6-2 or TRBV6-3, the J call TRBJ2-7; tentative D call: TRBD2 (5 bases). The V gene lost 1 base and the J gene lost 6 bases, with 13 bases spanning the gap. Germline V lookup: CDR1 MNHEY, CDR2 SVGEGT. The CDR3 extends over 14 amino acids. The CDR3 protein is CASSYWTLGSEQYF. CDR3 nucleotide sequence: TGTGCCAGCAGTTACTGGACTCTGGGGAGCGAGCAGTACTTC.

The J gene is TRBJ1-5, the V gene TRBV7-9, with D unclear. Germline V gene sequence: CDR1 SEHNR, CDR2 FQNEAQ (reference sequence). The CDR3 has 14 residues. The V and J ends lost 7 bases and 3 bases respectively, with 13 bases between them. Here the CDR3 reads CASTSTDSNQPQHF. CDR3 bases: TGTGCCAGCACCTCAACGGACTCCAATCAGCCCCAGCATTTT.

In this sample, this clone turned up once. The chain joins TRBV7-9 to TRBJ2-1; TRBD2 agrees at 10 bases. The CDR3 is made up of 16 amino acids. V was pared by 2 bases and J by 9 bases, with 10 bases of the junction left unmatched. Germline V gene lookup returns CDR1 SEHNR and CDR2 FQNEAQ (reference sequence). CDR3 DNA: TGTGCCAGCAGCTTACTAGCGGGAGTGGTTAAGGGTGAGCAGTTCTTC. Translation gives CASSLLAGVVKGEQFF. Full variable domain (missing parts from reference TRBV7-9 and TRBJ2-1): DTGVSQNPRHKITKRGQNVTFRCDPISEHNRLYWYRQTLGQGPEFLTYFQNEAQLEKSRLLSDRFSAERPKGSFSTLEIQRTEQGDSAMYLCASSLLAGVVKGEQFFGPGTRLTVL.

The gene calls are TRBV5-1 and TRBJ2-5, with TRBD1 matching 8 bases. Germline CDR1 and CDR2: SGHRS and YFSETQ. V trimming: 4 bases; J trimming: 2 bases; junction bases outside the gene matches: 7. The CDR3 extends over 15 amino acids. For the CDR3, the DNA is TGCGCCAGCAGCATTACAGGGGGACCTCAAGAGACCCAGTACTTC. Its translation: CASSITGGPQETQYF. The complete variable domain, with remaining parts taken from reference TRBV5-1 and TRBJ2-5, reads KAGVTQTPRYLIKTRGQQVTLSCSPISGHRSVSWYQQTPGQGLQFLFEYFSETQRNKGNFPGRFSGRQFSNSRSEMNVSTLELGDSALYLCASSITGGPQETQYFGPGTRLLVL.

This sequence joins TRBV6-2 or TRBV6-3 and TRBJ2-7, with D possibly called TRBD1 or TRBD2 (5 bases each). V was clipped by 5 bases and J by 2 bases, with 10 bases between them. Germline CDR1 is MNHEY and CDR2 is SVGEGT. The CDR3 has 13 amino acids. The CDR3 nucleotides are TGTGCCAGCAGTGGACACGGGACCTACGAGCAGTACGTC. This codes for CASSGHGTYEQYV.